Each of the 22 T cell receptor beta chains below was sequenced from the same sample in a study of CD8 T cells in ankylosing spondylitis. Study-wide results and caveats: Within ankylosing spondylitis blood, a TCR beta motif made up of under 10 highly homologous variants appeared to be characteristic.

Their antigens remain unidentified. MiXCR was run by TCRdb on the 5' RACE reads, yielding one entry per CDR3 protein. This table has about 500,000 distinct CDR3 sequences, roughly 5% appearing once. Sequences were obtained from blood, either unsorted or a sorted T cell fraction (not recorded which). Every receptor here comes from a male donor with ankylosing spondylitis.

This clonotype was recorded many times. V is TRBV9 and J is TRBJ1-4; a weak D match, TRBD1 (5 bases). Germline V gives CDR1 SGDLS, CDR2 YYNGEE. Trimming took 2 bases from V and 8 from J, leaving 10 bases between them. This CDR3 is built from 13 residues. The CDR3 reads CASSVHKGEKLFF. The CDR3 DNA follows: TGTGCCAGCAGCGTTCATAAGGGGGAAAAACTGTTTTTT.

At least ten counts were recorded for this clonotype. CDR3 sequence (DNA): TGTGCCACCTCTAGGGAAGCCAAAAACATTCAGTACTTC. Protein: CATSREAKNIQYF. The chain recombines TRBV10-3 with TRBJ2-4; D is unresolved. The CDR3 runs to 13 residues. Trimming pared 10 bases from V and 0 bases from J, leaving 10 bases between. The germline V gene has CDR1 ENHRY and CDR2 SYGVKD.

The table lists this clonotype with many counts. As DNA, the CDR3 is TGCAGTGCTAGAGGATGGTACGAAACAGATACGCAGTATTTT. This translates into CSARGWYETDTQYF. This rearrangement joins TRBV20-1 to TRBJ2-3, with D uncertain. V was shortened by 1 base and J by 3 bases, with 11 bases between the two germline ends. Germline values: CDR1 DFQATT, CDR2 SNEGSKA (reference sequence). The CDR3 runs 14 residues.

This clonotype was counted many times. This rearrangement joins TRBV5-1 to TRBJ2-1, with TRBD2 identical over 7 bases. The junction had 2 bases not matched to a gene; V was cut back by 1 base and J by 1 base. Germline V gene data show CDR1 as SGHRS and CDR2 as YFSETQ. This CDR3 has 15 amino acids. The CDR3 DNA reads TGCGCCAGCAGCTTGAACGGGAGGTCCTACAATGAGCAGTTCTTC. The encoded protein is CASSLNGRSYNEQFF.

In the case of this clonotype: A read error may explain this, as a much larger clone is one base away. This rearrangement joins TRBV12-3 or TRBV12-4 to TRBJ1-1, with TRBD1 as a possible D gene (5 bases). The CDR3 is 15 residues long. Trimming pared 10 bases from V and 1 base from J, leaving 19 bases between. CDR3 nucleotides: TGTGCCAACAGGCCCCCTCAGAGGGGGAACACTGAAGCTTTCTTT. Translating gives CANRPPQRGNTEAFF.

This clonotype was seen at least ten times. V is TRBV4-3 and J is TRBJ2-1; 9 nucleotides agree with TRBD2. This CDR3 is 15 amino acids long. Germline V gene data show CDR1 as LGHNA and CDR2 as YSLEER. The trim removed 1 base at V and 5 bases at J, leaving 3 bases unmatched. Written as DNA, the CDR3 is TGCGCCAGCAGCCAAGGGACTAGCGTTGACAATGAGCAGTTCTTC. Its translation: CASSQGTSVDNEQFF.

This chain connects TRBV20-1 to TRBJ2-5; D is undetermined. CDR3 length equals 13 residues. The V gene's germline CDR1 is DFQATT and CDR2 SNEGSKA (reference sequence). Trimming took off 4 bases at V and 3 bases at J, with 12 bases between the two ends. Here the CDR3 DNA reads TGCAGTGCTACCCCTGGGCAGGAAGAGACCCAGTACTTC. Translation: CSATPGQEETQYF.

This clonotype was picked up many times. This chain joins TRBV28 and TRBJ2-7; D uncertain. This CDR3 is built from 13 residues. V shed 6 bases and J shed 3 bases, with 12 bases lying between them. The germline V gene encodes CDR1 MDHEN and CDR2 SYDVKM. In nucleotides, the CDR3 is TGTGCCAGCAGATCGGGTTTCGGCTACGAGCAGTACTTC. Protein product: CASRSGFGYEQYF.

This clonotype was observed at least ten times. The CDR3 DNA sequence: TGTGCCAGCAGTTGGGACAGGGCAAAGAACACTGAAGCTTTCTTT. Residues: CASSWDRAKNTEAFF. This sequence joins TRBV6-5 and TRBJ1-1, with TRBD1 matching 9 bases. V dropped 4 bases and J dropped 1; count of bases not matched to a gene: 4. Germline V gene sequence: CDR1 MNHEY, CDR2 SVGAGI. CDR3 length equals 15 residues.

At least ten counts were recorded for this clonotype. The gene calls are TRBV29-1 and TRBJ1-3; D is perhaps TRBD1 (5 bases). Trimming removed 4 bases at V and 2 bases at J, with 9 bases between. The CDR3 is 13 amino acids. The germline V gene has CDR1 SQVTM and CDR2 ANQGSEA. The CDR3 region has the DNA TGCAGCGTTGTTCAGGGCCCTGGAAACACCATATATTTT. Encoded protein: CSVVQGPGNTIYF.

This clonotype was seen a handful of times. This chain joins TRBV4-3 and TRBJ2-1; no clear D. Germline values: CDR1 LGHNA, CDR2 YSLEER. The ends were cut back, 1 base at V and 6 bases at J, with 10 bases in the middle. The CDR3 extends over 14 amino acids. DNA for the CDR3: TGCGCCAGCAGCCAAGTTCGCCCGAGCAATGAGCAGTTCTTC. Translation gives CASSQVRPSNEQFF.

This clonotype was detected ten times or more. The chain is built from TRBV7-6 and TRBJ2-5; 7 bases agree with TRBD1. The CDR3 has 14 residues. Germline V gives CDR1 SGHVS, CDR2 FNYEAQ. Trimming took 3 bases from V and 5 from J; bases not matched to a gene: 6. The CDR3 sequence is CASSFRQGWETQYF. Here the CDR3 DNA reads TGTGCCAGCAGCTTCCGACAGGGATGGGAGACCCAGTACTTC.

The rearrangement uses TRBV7-9 and TRBJ2-7, with D unclear. Per germline, CDR1 SEHNR and CDR2 FQNEAQ (reference sequence). The CDR3 spans 13 residues. V lost 0 bases and J lost 6, with 9 bases in between. This CDR3 is CASSLAGPSEQYF. CDR3 DNA sequence: TGTGCCAGCAGCTTAGCGGGCCCCAGCGAGCAGTACTTC.

This clonotype was seen at least ten times. J is TRBJ1-1 and V is TRBV5-6; TRBD1 is a possible D gene (5 bases). The CDR3 totals 15 residues. The V gene lost 1 base and the J gene lost 0 bases, with 10 bases spanning the gap. The germline gives CDR1 SGHDT, CDR2 YYEEEE. CDR3 amino acids: CASSLSGLMNTEAFF. As DNA, the CDR3 is TGTGCCAGCAGCTTGTCAGGGCTCATGAACACTGAAGCTTTCTTT. The variable domain in full, completed from reference TRBV5-6 and TRBJ1-1, reads DAGVTQSPTHLIKTRGQQVTLRCSPKSGHDTVSWYQQALGQGPQFIFQYYEEEERQRGNFPDRFSGHQFPNYSSELNVNALLLGDSALYLCASSLSGLMNTEAFFGQGTRLTVV.

This clonotype has ten or more counts. The J gene is TRBJ2-3, the V gene TRBV6-5; 8 bases map to TRBD2. This CDR3 is built from 17 residues. J was trimmed by 2 bases and V by 0 bases; bases with no gene match: 7. CDR1 is MNHEY, CDR2 SVGAGI, per germline. The CDR3 loop is CASSYSGRGAATDTQYF. CDR3 nucleotides: TGTGCCAGCAGTTACTCAGGGCGGGGGGCGGCCACAGATACGCAGTATTTT.

This clonotype appeared many times. CDR3 amino acids: CASTLTGGSTDTQYF. As DNA, the CDR3 is TGTGCCAGCACCTTGACAGGGGGCAGCACAGATACGCAGTATTTT. This chain links TRBV12-3 or TRBV12-4 with TRBJ2-3, with TRBD1 matching over 10 bases. The CDR3 consists of 15 residues. V lost 7 bases and J lost 0; bases outside the gene matches: 4.

This clonotype has only a few counts. The chain is built from TRBV18 and TRBJ2-7; perhaps D is TRBD1 or TRBD2 (5 bases each). V was shortened by 5 bases and J by 1 base, with 12 bases between the two germline ends. This CDR3 spans 14 amino acids. Germline V gene lookup returns CDR1 KGHSH and CDR2 LQKENI. Written as DNA, the CDR3 is TGTGCCAGCTCAGGGGACCTACTTTCCTACGAGCAGTACTTC. Amino acids: CASSGDLLSYEQYF.

This clonotype was detected ten times or more. The J gene is TRBJ2-1, the V gene TRBV24-1; no definite D call. Germline V gene sequence: CDR1 KGHDR, CDR2 SFDVKD. Trimming removed 1 base at V and 0 bases at J, with 9 bases between. The CDR3 is 16 amino acids. The CDR3 reads CATSDFTAYSYNEQFF. The CDR3 nucleotides read TGTGCCACCAGTGATTTCACGGCTTACTCCTACAATGAGCAGTTCTTC.

This clonotype was detected many times. The chain uses TRBV24-1 and TRBJ2-6; D unclear. The CDR3 runs to 16 residues. Germline V gives CDR1 KGHDR, CDR2 SFDVKD. Between the trimmed V and J ends, which lost 3 bases and 1 base, there was a span of 9 bases. In DNA, the CDR3 is TGTGCCACCAGTGATCCCAGCAGGTCTGGGGCCAACGTCCTGACTTTC. Translating it yields CATSDPSRSGANVLTF.

This clonotype has a count of ten or more. The CDR3 loop is CASSYGVRTGELFF. The CDR3 DNA reads as TGTGCCAGCAGTTACGGGGTGCGCACCGGGGAGCTGTTTTTT. J is TRBJ2-2 and V is TRBV6-2 or TRBV6-3; no clear D gene. Trimming shortened V by 2 bases and J by 4 bases, and 8 bases separated the two germline ends. The germline V gene has CDR1 MNHEY and CDR2 SVGEGT. The CDR3 has 14 amino acids.

The table lists this clonotype with many counts. The CDR3: CASSARGGETQYF. The CDR3 DNA reads as TGTGCCAGCAGCGCACGGGGTGGCGAGACCCAGTACTTC. The chain carries TRBV7-2 and TRBJ2-5; D is perhaps TRBD2 (5 bases). The CDR3 sequence is 13 residues long. V gave up 5 bases and J gave up 5 bases, with 12 bases separating them. Germline V gene sequence: CDR1 SGHTA, CDR2 FQGNSA.

This clonotype was counted at least ten times. V and J are TRBV29-1 and TRBJ2-1; unclear D gene. Per germline, CDR1 SQVTM and CDR2 ANQGSEA. The CDR3 extends over 14 amino acids. The ends were cut back, 4 bases at V and 6 bases at J, with 16 bases in the middle. Written as DNA, the CDR3 is TGCAGCGTTGGCCCACGGGCCTCCCCCAATGAGCAGTTCTTC. Protein: CSVGPRASPNEQFF.